Described below is a single TCR beta chain sequence and its context. This study enrolled people aged roughly 18 to 89 from about two dozen US geographic areas. Researchers sorted participants into cohorts using their self-reported clinical history. The source of the sample is a study of blood T cell repertoires in COVID-19. Study-wide background: The origin of the acute and convalescent COVID-19 samples was the United States, Italy and Spain.

This CDR3 region has 14 residues. Germline trimming cut 5 bases from V and 5 bases from J; bases unmatched to any gene: 8. CDR1 and CDR2 from the germline V gene are PRHDT and FYEKMQ (reference sequence). Assay used: immunoSEQ multiplex PCR; TCRdb lists only in-frame clones, some missing. The table lists under 300,000 clones, around 90% of them singletons, with approximately 3% in the top ten. The rearrangement joins TRBV13 to TRBJ1-1; 7 bases are shared with TRBD1. The sequenced material came from PBMCs or T cells enriched from blood (not recorded which). The source of this sequence is a woman in her fifties or sixties who had recovered from COVID-19. The CDR3 loop is CASSRGGPGTEAFF. As DNA, the CDR3 is TGTGCCAGCAGCAGAGGGGGCCCGGGGACTGAAGCTTTCTTT.